The 13 T cell receptor beta chains below come from one sample, sequenced in a study of T cells in Graves' hyperthyroidism and ophthalmopathy. TCR beta CDR3 regions were amplified from RNA. Primed by the HTBI set, a first-round RT-PCR was run on the TCR CDR3. One entry per CDR3 protein, called by TCRdb with MiXCR from the multiplex PCR reads. The data contain roughly 800,000 distinct CDR3 sequences, about 38% of them singletons. What was sequenced was blood. These receptors all stem from a man younger than 35 with Graves' hyperthyroidism.

Notes on this clonotype: A much larger clone differs from this one at a single base, so this may be a read error. This chain uses TRBV5-1 with TRBJ1-4; no clear D gene. Looked up from germline, CDR1 is SGHRS and CDR2 is YFSETQ. This CDR3 has 15 residues. Trimming removed 0 bases from V and 2 bases from J, with 8 bases in between. For the CDR3, the DNA is TGCGCCAGCAGCTTGGTAGGCAGTACTAATGAAAAACTGTTTTTT. It is translated as CASSLVGSTNEKLFF.

J is TRBJ2-2 and V is TRBV7-3; D is uncertain. Germline V gives CDR1 SGHTA, CDR2 FQGTGA. V was shortened by 5 bases and J by 1 base, with 11 bases between the two germline ends. The CDR3 is 15 amino acids. CDR3 loop: CASSPIIGNTGELFF. Written as DNA, the CDR3 is TGTGCCAGCAGCCCCATCATTGGGAACACCGGGGAGCTGTTTTTT.

The chain recombines TRBV7-2 with TRBJ1-5; D not resolved. Germline V gene lookup returns CDR1 SGHTA and CDR2 FQGNSA. V lost 3 bases and J 7 bases, leaving 16 bases between the germline ends. CDR3 size: 15 residues. The CDR3 DNA is TGTGCCAGCAGCTTGGGCAGAGTGACCAACCAGCCCCAGCATTTT. Its translation: CASSLGRVTNQPQHF. The variable domain in full, completed from reference TRBV7-2 and TRBJ1-5, reads GAGVSQSPSNKVTEKGKDVELRCDPISGHTALYWYRQSLGQGLEFLIYFQGNSAPDKSGLPSDRFSAERTGGSVSTLTIQRTQQEDSAVYLCASSLGRVTNQPQHFGDGTRLSIL.

This clonotype showed up many times. For the CDR3, the DNA is TGTGCCAGCAGCTTAGCCGGGTCGGAAAAACTGTTTTTT. Protein: CASSLAGSEKLFF. The gene calls are TRBV7-9 and TRBJ1-4, with D hard to call. Trimming removed 0 bases from V and 8 bases from J, with 7 bases in between. The CDR3 contains 13 residues. The germline gives CDR1 SEHNR, CDR2 FQNEAQ (reference sequence).

As to this clonotype: A much larger clone differs by one base, so this may be a read error. V and J are TRBV7-9 and TRBJ1-6, with D perhaps TRBD1 (5 bases). From germline, CDR1 is SEHNR and CDR2 FQNEAQ (reference sequence). Trimming pared 3 bases from V and 9 bases from J, leaving 18 bases between. This CDR3 has 16 residues. The CDR3 reads CASSFGGPGSGSPLHF. The CDR3 DNA reads as TGTGCCAGCAGCTTCGGAGGTCCAGGGAGCGGTTCACCCCTCCACTTT.

This clonotype was seen repeatedly, ten times or more. The chain uses TRBV24-1 and TRBJ2-2; D is possibly TRBD1 (6 bases). The V gene's germline CDR1 is KGHDR and CDR2 SFDVKD. V lost 7 bases to trimming and J lost 2 bases, with 13 bases between them. The CDR3 has 15 amino acids. CDR3 in DNA: TGTGCCACCAGCGCGCGGACAGCTAACACCGGGGAGCTGTTTTTT. It specifies CATSARTANTGELFF.

In its sample, this clonotype was seen many times. V is TRBV12-3 or TRBV12-4 and J is TRBJ1-5; TRBD1 matches 8 bases. J gave up 7 bases and V 0 bases, and 5 bases lay outside the gene matches. The length of the CDR3 is 15 residues. CDR3 loop: CASSLAGQGGQPQHF. Written as DNA, the CDR3 is TGTGCCAGCAGTTTAGCTGGACAGGGAGGGCAGCCCCAGCATTTT.

The genes are TRBV15 and TRBJ1-2; D is undetermined. CDR1 LNHNV and CDR2 YYDKDF come from the germline V gene (reference sequence). V lost 3 bases to trimming and J lost 7 bases, with 18 bases between them. The CDR3 runs to 15 residues. The CDR3 DNA follows: TGTGCCACCAGCAGCCAGATTTTGAGGGTCGGTGGCTACACCTTC. Translated: CATSSQILRVGGYTF.

The V and J genes are TRBV29-1 and TRBJ2-5; D not resolved. Between the trimmed V and J ends, which lost 0 bases and 5 bases, there was a span of 7 bases. Germline CDR1 reads SQVTM; CDR2 reads ANQGSEA. The CDR3 is made up of 12 amino acids. The CDR3 protein is CSVEDQEETQYF. Written as DNA, the CDR3 is TGCAGCGTTGAAGACCAAGAGGAGACCCAGTACTTC.

The rearrangement uses TRBV20-1 and TRBJ2-5; D is possibly TRBD1 (5 bases). Trimming removed 5 bases from V and 1 base from J, with 14 bases in between. Germline CDR1 and CDR2: DFQATT and SNEGSKA (reference sequence). This CDR3 is built from 14 residues. CDR3 in amino acids: CSARGIGAQETQYF. The CDR3 coding sequence is TGCAGTGCTCGCGGCATAGGGGCCCAAGAGACCCAGTACTTC.

This clonotype was observed many times. The V gene is TRBV7-9, the J gene TRBJ1-4; no clear D gene. Germline V lookup: CDR1 SEHNR, CDR2 FQNEAQ (reference sequence). This CDR3 has 17 residues. Trimming cost V 4 bases and J 0 bases, with 15 bases left between them. The CDR3 DNA sequence: TGTGCCAGCAGCTCCACCGAGTTTCCGGCAACTAATGAAAAACTGTTTTTT. It translates to CASSSTEFPATNEKLFF. Based on the CDR3 plus reference TRBV7-9 and TRBJ1-4, the full variable domain is DTGVSQNPRHKITKRGQNVTFRCDPISEHNRLYWYRQTLGQGPEFLTYFQNEAQLEKSRLLSDRFSAERPKGSFSTLEIQRTEQGDSAMYLCASSSTEFPATNEKLFFGSGTQLSVL.

This chain connects TRBV20-1 to TRBJ2-6; D gene uncertain. Germline V gene lookup returns CDR1 DFQATT and CDR2 SNEGSKA (reference sequence). The CDR3 covers 16 residues. Trimming removed 0 bases at V and 0 bases at J, with 9 bases between. The DNA of the CDR3 is TGCAGTGCTAGAGATCCCTTTTTCTCTGGGGCCAACGTCCTGACTTTC. It yields the protein CSARDPFFSGANVLTF.

This chain joins TRBV7-6 and TRBJ2-7; D not resolved. V lost 5 bases, J lost 4 bases, and 12 bases lay in between. CDR1 is SGHVS, CDR2 FNYEAQ, per germline. CDR3 length: 13 residues. CDR3 amino acids: CASSHGVEYEQYF. The DNA for the CDR3 is TGTGCCAGCAGCCATGGGGTTGAGTACGAGCAGTACTTC.